The T cell receptor beta chain under discussion was sequenced for a study of T cells after yellow fever vaccination. For the study at large: SMART-Seq v4 Ultra Low Input prepared the low-cell-number fractions. The study's findings and limits: Peaking on day 5 versus 15, the secondary response was faster but weaker. High-abundance clonotypes from the bulk population could contaminate FACS-sorted repertoires.

TCRdb ran MiXCR on the 5' RACE reads and lists one entry per CDR3 protein. The sample carries about 500,000 distinct CDR3 sequences, roughly a sixth recorded once. A few counts support this clonotype. Its antigen remains unknown. CDR3 size: 13 residues. The V gene's germline CDR1 is SNHLY and CDR2 FYNNEI. With 4 bases removed from V and 3 bases from J, the gap between germline ends came to 9 bases. This specimen was PBMCs, taken about 5 days after the first yellow fever vaccination. The chain recombines TRBV2 with TRBJ1-2, with a possible D match to TRBD1 (5 bases). The receptor comes from a man younger than 35 who received the YFV17D yellow fever vaccine. This CDR3 reads CASSVGVDYGYTF. The CDR3 DNA sequence: TGTGCCAGCAGTGTAGGGGTTGACTATGGCTACACCTTC.